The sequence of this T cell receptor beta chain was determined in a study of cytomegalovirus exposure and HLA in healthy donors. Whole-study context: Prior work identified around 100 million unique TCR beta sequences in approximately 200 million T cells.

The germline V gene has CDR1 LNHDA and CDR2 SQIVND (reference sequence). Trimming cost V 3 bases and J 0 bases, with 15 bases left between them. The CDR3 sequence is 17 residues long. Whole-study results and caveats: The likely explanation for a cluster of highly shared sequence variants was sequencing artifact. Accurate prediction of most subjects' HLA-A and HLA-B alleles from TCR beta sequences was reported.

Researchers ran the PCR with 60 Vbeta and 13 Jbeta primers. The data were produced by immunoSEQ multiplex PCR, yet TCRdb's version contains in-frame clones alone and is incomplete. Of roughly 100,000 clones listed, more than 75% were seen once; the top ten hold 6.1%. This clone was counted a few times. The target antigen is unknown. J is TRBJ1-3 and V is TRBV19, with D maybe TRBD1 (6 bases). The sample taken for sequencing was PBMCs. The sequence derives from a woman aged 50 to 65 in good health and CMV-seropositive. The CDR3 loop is CASSIQRTDDSGNTIYF. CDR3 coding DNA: TGTGCCAGTAGTATCCAAAGGACAGATGACTCTGGAAACACCATATATTTT.